Below, 17 T cell receptor beta chains from the same sample are listed, as sequenced in a study of regulatory T cells in long-lasting Graves disease. Documented time point: newly diagnosed GD, antithyroid drugs for less than 3 months. PBMCs were the source of the RNA used for TCR sequencing. Assembly of TCR beta libraries relied on iRepertoire HTBI primers together with Arm-PCR of CDR3 regions. TCRdb fed the multiplex PCR reads into MiXCR, producing one record per CDR3 protein. The sample holds about 540,000 distinct CDR3 sequences; approximately 13% are singletons and the top ten take under 10%. These same records also appear under a second study, on T cells in Graves' hyperthyroidism and ophthalmopathy.

Specimen: peripheral blood mononuclear cells (PBMCs), collected at new diagnosis, from a patient treated with antithyroid drugs. These receptors originate from a man aged 25 to 40 with Graves disease.

In this sample, this clonotype turned up many times. The V and J genes are TRBV29-1 and TRBJ2-3, with D hard to call. The CDR3 has 12 amino acids. Trimming stripped 2 bases from V and 4 bases from J, with 7 bases between. The germline gives CDR1 SQVTM, CDR2 ANQGSEA. The CDR3 sequence: CSVERSADTQYF. The CDR3 nucleotides read TGCAGCGTTGAACGTTCGGCAGATACGCAGTATTTT.

The chain combines TRBV20-1 with TRBJ2-5, with D perhaps given as TRBD1 or TRBD2 (5 bases each). CDR1 is DFQATT and CDR2 is SNEGSKA in the germline V gene (reference sequence). Trimming took 7 bases from V and 3 from J, leaving 18 bases between them. The CDR3 covers 14 residues. CDR3 in DNA: TGCAGTGGGTTCGATACTAGGGGAAAAGAGACCCAGTACTTC. Its translation: CSGFDTRGKETQYF.

With respect to this clonotype: Just one base apart from a much larger clone, this may be a read error. The V gene is TRBV6-1, the J gene TRBJ2-2, with 11 bases that match TRBD2. With 4 bases clipped from V and 1 base from J, the junction kept 8 bases outside the gene matches. Germline CDR1 is MNHNS and CDR2 is SASEGT. The CDR3 covers 18 residues. In DNA, the CDR3 is TGTGCCAGCAGTGCCCTCGGGACTAGCGGCCAGAACACCGGGGAGCTGTTTTTT. This codes for CASSALGTSGQNTGELFF.

This sequence joins TRBV28 and TRBJ1-4; 7 bases are shared with TRBD1. CDR1 is MDHEN, CDR2 SYDVKM, per germline. The CDR3 has 16 amino acids. With 5 bases clipped from V and 5 bases from J, the junction kept 11 bases outside the gene matches. In nucleotides, the CDR3 is TGTGCCAGCAGTGATGCAGGGGGACCACAAAATGAAAAACTGTTTTTT. Translation gives CASSDAGGPQNEKLFF.

This clonotype was observed at least ten times. The gene calls are TRBV7-9 and TRBJ2-1; the D is unclear. This CDR3 has 13 amino acids. Trimming took off 2 bases at V and 7 bases at J, with 9 bases between the two ends. The germline V gene encodes CDR1 SEHNR and CDR2 FQNEAQ (reference sequence). CDR3 sequence (DNA): TGTGCCAGCAGCTTAAGTTCCCGGAATGAGCAGTTCTTC. Its protein is CASSLSSRNEQFF.

In its sample, this clonotype was seen a few times. This chain joins TRBV4-1 and TRBJ2-3, with TRBD2 matching over 8 bases. This CDR3 region has 17 residues. CDR1 is MGHRA, CDR2 YSYEKL, per germline. Trimming took 1 base from V and 0 from J; bases not matched to a gene: 6. The CDR3 sequence is CASSQGIAGSSTDTQYF. Written as DNA, the CDR3 is TGCGCCAGCAGCCAAGGAATAGCGGGGTCTAGCACAGATACGCAGTATTTT.

The table lists this clonotype with many counts. The genes are TRBV12-3 or TRBV12-4 and TRBJ1-2; 7 bases are shared with TRBD1. Trimming at V came to 3 bases and at J to 8 bases, leaving 6 bases not matched to a gene. This CDR3 is built from 13 residues. CDR3 bases: TGTGCCAGCAGTTTTGACAGGGAACGGGGCTACACCTTC. Its protein product is CASSFDRERGYTF.

This clonotype was detected only a few times. This sequence joins TRBV5-1 and TRBJ2-7; D is undetermined. This CDR3 comprises 16 residues. Germline assignment: CDR1 SGHRS and CDR2 YFSETQ. Deletions cut 4 bases from V and 2 bases from J, with 19 bases between. CDR3 nucleotides: TGCGCCAGCAGCCCCCACTTCGAGGCATTAACCTACGAGCAGTACTTC. Encoded protein: CASSPHFEALTYEQYF.

This clonotype has a count of ten or more. J is TRBJ2-7 and V is TRBV20-1; D gene uncertain. The CDR3 length is 15 residues. Germline values: CDR1 DFQATT, CDR2 SNEGSKA (reference sequence). Trimming removed 6 bases at V and 4 bases at J, with 22 bases between. This CDR3 reads CSAQISRSVPYEQYF. CDR3 bases: TGCAGTGCCCAAATATCCCGCTCCGTTCCTTACGAGCAGTACTTC.

The table lists this clonotype with many counts. V and J are TRBV5-1 and TRBJ2-7; D possibly uses TRBD1 or TRBD2 (5 bases each). V was clipped by 4 bases and J by 3 bases, with 17 bases between them. CDR1 and CDR2 (germline): SGHRS, YFSETQ. This CDR3 is built from 15 residues. The DNA for the CDR3 is TGCGCCAGCAGCGTAACCGGGACCTGGCACTACGAGCAGTACTTC. This translates into CASSVTGTWHYEQYF.

This clonotype was counted between two and nine times. J is TRBJ2-7 and V is TRBV4-1; D remains unclear. This CDR3 has 12 amino acids. Trimming pared 1 base from V and 6 bases from J, leaving 7 bases between. Germline V gives CDR1 MGHRA, CDR2 YSYEKL. The CDR3 loop is CASSQVKGEQYF. In DNA form, the CDR3 reads TGCGCCAGCAGCCAAGTTAAGGGCGAGCAGTACTTC.

V gene TRBV4-1 combines with J gene TRBJ2-7; TRBD1 matches 7 bases. The CDR3 spans 14 residues. From germline, CDR1 is MGHRA and CDR2 YSYEKL. V lost 1 base, J lost 7 bases, and 7 bases stayed unmatched. Here the CDR3 DNA reads TGCGCCAGCAGCCAAGGGACAGGCTCCTGGGAGCAGTACTTC. As protein: CASSQGTGSWEQYF.

The V gene is TRBV5-4, the J gene TRBJ2-3; no reliable D call. The CDR3 has 14 amino acids. V was pared by 1 base and J by 3 bases, with 9 bases between. Germline V CDR1 and CDR2: SGHNT, YYREEE (reference sequence). CDR3 residues: CASSLLSLTDTQYF. The CDR3, as DNA: TGTGCCAGCAGCTTGCTCAGTCTGACAGATACGCAGTATTTT.

V and J are TRBV7-9 and TRBJ2-7; D may be TRBD1 (6 bases). Trimming left V 0 bases short and J 6 bases short, with 12 bases between. Germline V gene lookup returns CDR1 SEHNR and CDR2 FQNEAQ (reference sequence). The CDR3 covers 14 residues. The CDR3 here is CASSLAARGSEQYF. For the CDR3, the DNA is TGTGCCAGCAGCTTAGCGGCCAGGGGCAGCGAGCAGTACTTC.

This clonotype has a handful of counts. The genes are TRBV5-1 and TRBJ2-2; the D gene could be TRBD1 or TRBD2 (5 bases each). The CDR3 consists of 15 residues. Germline values: CDR1 SGHRS, CDR2 YFSETQ. Trimming left V 7 bases short and J 0 bases short, with 13 bases between. This chain's CDR3 is CASSGTPANTGELFF. CDR3 nucleotides: TGCGCCAGCTCCGGGACGCCGGCGAACACCGGGGAGCTGTTTTTT. The full variable domain, in which reference TRBV5-1 and TRBJ2-2 provide the parts outside the CDR3, is KAGVTQTPRYLIKTRGQQVTLSCSPISGHRSVSWYQQTPGQGLQFLFEYFSETQRNKGNFPGRFSGRQFSNSRSEMNVSTLELGDSALYLCASSGTPANTGELFFGEGSRLTVL.

Concerning this clonotype itself: This may be a read error, as it is one base from a much larger clone. The chain recombines TRBV18 with TRBJ2-4; 8 bases match TRBD1. This CDR3 has 17 residues. J was trimmed by 6 bases and V by 5 bases; bases with no gene match: 15. Germline lookup yields CDR1 KGHSH and CDR2 LQKENI. The CDR3, as DNA: TGTGCCAGCTCAACCGGGTCAGGGGGCTACGGAAGAAACATTCAGTACTTC. It yields the protein CASSTGSGGYGRNIQYF.

In its sample, this clonotype was seen a few times. This chain uses TRBV20-1 with TRBJ1-5; the match to TRBD1 covers 7 bases. This CDR3 comprises 14 residues. Germline V CDR1 and CDR2: DFQATT, SNEGSKA (reference sequence). Germline trimming cut 6 bases from V and 3 bases from J; bases unmatched to any gene: 8. CDR3 nucleotides: TGCAGTGCACCTGGACAGGTTAACAATCAGCCCCAGCATTTT. This encodes CSAPGQVNNQPQHF.